The clone carrying this T cell receptor beta chain was found many times. Its antigen is not known. This sample is drawn from a study of identical twins. The study, taken as a whole, reports: Possibly, invariant MAIT and iNKT cells partly confounded zero-insertion analyses. With abundant cord blood beta clonotypes, insertions were fewer; memory repertoires showed no such pattern. Models underpredicted monozygotic twin sharing of out-of-frame TCR alpha.

Germline V CDR1 and CDR2: LGHDT, YNNKEL (reference sequence). The CDR3 sequence is 16 residues long. The junction had 14 bases not matched to a gene; V was cut back by 2 bases and J by 12 bases. Unique molecular identifiers were in the cDNA, with template-switch universal primer binding. TCRdb itself ran the 5' RACE reads through MiXCR, one entry per CDR3 protein. The sample includes 500,000 to 550,000 distinct CDR3 sequences, about 22% of them seen just once. The sample also formed part of further work on yellow fever vaccine responses in identical twins.

This TCR was recovered from a woman younger than 35 in good health. Sequencing was performed on CD4+ T cells sorted from blood. The V and J genes are TRBV3-1 and TRBJ2-1; 9 bases line up with TRBD2. The CDR3 DNA sequence: TGTGCCAGCAGCCAACTACCGGGACTAGCTCCCAAGGGGCAGTTCTTC. Translation: CASSQLPGLAPKGQFF.